A selection of T cell receptor beta chains follows, all from one sample in a study of shared clonotypes between healthy human individuals. The protocol was immunoSEQ multiplex PCR, while the TCRdb copy is restricted to in-frame clones and leaves out a portion. The sample includes under 1,100,000 clones, 78% of them seen just once. Sequenced: memory CD4+ T cells from PBMCs. All receptors come from a young man in good health. Some clones in this sample may be carry-over from other donors' samples. CDR3s include the opening cysteine and the closing phenylalanine or tryptophan. Each record gives: CDR3 length, J gene, D gene, V gene, clone size, CDR3 DNA, CDR3 protein. D genes are given only for firm matches. Clone size is stated in some rows and not others, as once, few, many or a class when expanded.

15 TRBJ1-2 TRBD1 TRBV5-4 - TGTGCCAGCAGCCCGGGACAGGCAGCTAACTATGGCTACACCTTC CASSPGQAANYGYTF
15 TRBJ2-6 - TRBV25-1 - TGTGCCAGCAGTGACCCCAGGAGGGGGACTAACGTCCTGACTTTC CASSDPRRGTNVLTF
18 TRBJ2-5 TRBD2 TRBV7-2 - TGTGCCAGCAGCTCGTTTGGGTTTAGCGGGAGAGGGCAAGAGACCCAGTACTTC CASSSFGFSGRGQETQYF
14 TRBJ2-1 - TRBV7-2 - TGTGCCAGCAGCTTATCCCCCGGATACAATGAGCAGTTCTTC CASSLSPGYNEQFF
18 TRBJ2-1 TRBD2 TRBV9 - TGTGCCACAGAAGGGGGACTAGCGGGAGAAGGCCTCTACAATGAGCAGTTCTTC CATEGGLAGEGLYNEQFF
18 TRBJ2-2 TRBD2 TRBV5-1 - TGCGCCAGCAGCTTGACTAGCGGGAGGGCCCAGGGCACCGGGGAGCTGTTTTTT CASSLTSGRAQGTGELFF
16 TRBJ2-7 - TRBV4-2 few TGTGCCAGCAGCCAAGCCGCCCAGAGGAAAGACTACGAGCAGTACTTC CASSQAAQRKDYEQYF
16 TRBJ1-1 - TRBV7-6 - TGTGCCAGCAGCTATATGCCCGGACACCTAAACACTGAAGCTTTCTTT CASSYMPGHLNTEAFF
13 TRBJ1-1 - TRBV29-1 - TGCAGCGTCGGTCCTACAGTAAACACTGAAGCTTTCTTT CSVGPTVNTEAFF
13 TRBJ2-7 - TRBV7-2 - TGTGCCAGCAGCTTCGGCAACTCCTACGAGCAGTACTTC CASSFGNSYEQYF
12 TRBJ1-2 TRBD1 TRBV27 - TGTGCCAGCAGACAGGGGCGGGATGGCTACACCTTC CASRQGRDGYTF
16 TRBJ2-7 - TRBV7-9 - TGTGCCAGCAGCGGCCGGAAAACCTCGCTGTCGGGCGAGCAGTACTTC CASSGRKTSLSGEQYF
14 TRBJ1-4 TRBD1 TRBV28 many TGTGCCAGCAGTTCGGGACAGACGAATGAAAAACTGTTTTTT CASSSGQTNEKLFF
14 TRBJ2-5 - TRBV19 - TGTGCCAGTAGTAAGGGCCGGTATCAAGAGACCCAGTACTTC CASSKGRYQETQYF
15 TRBJ2-3 - TRBV6-4 - TGTGCCAGCAGCCCACAGGGAAGCAGCACAGATACGCAGTATTTT CASSPQGSSTDTQYF
15 TRBJ2-6 - TRBV19 - TGTGCCAGTAGTATAGGCGGCCCTGGGGCCAACGTCCTGACTTTC CASSIGGPGANVLTF
12 TRBJ1-4 - TRBV4-2 - TGTGCCAGCAGCCCGACCGCGGGAAAACTGTTTTTT CASSPTAGKLFF
15 TRBJ2-1 TRBD1 TRBV16 many TGTGCCAGCAGAGAGGACAGGGGCTCCTACAATGAGCAGTTCTTC CASREDRGSYNEQFF
13 TRBJ2-7 - TRBV27 - TGTGCCAGCAGTCTAGCACCGGGCTACGAGCAGTACTTC CASSLAPGYEQYF
15 TRBJ2-7 TRBD1 TRBV10-3 - TGTGCCATCAGTGTTGACAGGGGTCAGACCTACGAGCAGTACTTC CAISVDRGQTYEQYF
17 TRBJ2-2 TRBD2 TRBV4-3 once TGCGCCAGCAGCCAACGAGCGGGAGCGGTTGGGACCGGGGAGCTGTTTTTT CASSQRAGAVGTGELFF
13 TRBJ2-7 - TRBV9 - TGTGCCAGCAGCCCAGGACCCTTCGCGGAGCAGTACTTC CASSPGPFAEQYF
14 TRBJ2-3 - TRBV18 few TGTGCCAGTAGGGATACGGGACGCACAGATACGCAGTATTTT CASRDTGRTDTQYF
15 TRBJ2-1 - TRBV6-5 once TGTGCCAGCAGTTCGTTCTCCAGATCCTACAATGAGCAGTTCTTC CASSSFSRSYNEQFF
18 TRBJ2-3 TRBD2 TRBV4-3 - TGCGCCAGCAGCCCCCTAAGCGTCGCGGGAGGGCGGACAGATACGCAGTATTTT CASSPLSVAGGRTDTQYF
13 TRBJ2-7 - TRBV6-1 - TGTGCCAGCAGCCGGGACTTAGGCTACGAGCAGTACTTC CASSRDLGYEQYF
13 TRBJ1-1 - TRBV6-1 few TGTGCCAGCAGTTCTCAGGCGAACACTGAAGCTTTCTTT CASSSQANTEAFF
16 TRBJ2-1 - TRBV5-4 - TGTGCCAGCAGCTTGGAAGCTTGGGCCACCTACAATGAGCAGTTCTTC CASSLEAWATYNEQFF
15 TRBJ1-3 - TRBV5-1 - TGCGCCAGCAGACCAGACAGCCTCTCTGGAAACACCATATATTTT CASRPDSLSGNTIYF
14 TRBJ2-1 - TRBV10-3 - TGTGCCATCGGTATCGGGGGCAGGGTGAATGAGCAGTTCTTC CAIGIGGRVNEQFF
15 TRBJ2-1 - TRBV14 - TGTGCCAGCAGCAAACGGGGCACCCCTGTGGATGAGCAGTTCTTC CASSKRGTPVDEQFF
15 TRBJ2-2 - TRBV7-9 - TGTGCCAGCAGCTTACGTAGGGACTTGGCCGGGGAGCTGTTTTTT CASSLRRDLAGELFF